Reported below is one T cell receptor (beta chain). Its cognate antigen is unknown. The donors comprised healthy bone marrow donors. This sample was taken from a study of cytomegalovirus exposure and HLA in healthy donors. General study results and limits: As a later analysis showed, a missense DCLRE1C variant was linked to trimming of TCR beta V- and J-genes. The authors listed 180 or so TCR beta chains as cytomegalovirus-associated. HLA alleles showed associations with 15,000 to 20,000 TCR beta sequences in a later analysis, at a 0.05 false discovery rate.

PCR involved 60 Vbeta and 13 Jbeta primers. Some clones are missing from TCRdb's copy, which holds only in-frame ones; the method was immunoSEQ multiplex PCR. The sample includes fewer than 110,000 clones, 60% to 75% of them seen just once. V lost 2 bases and J lost 0; bases outside the gene matches: 6. Germline V gene lookup returns CDR1 GTSNPN and CDR2 SVGIG (reference sequence). The CDR3 has 16 amino acids. The specimen was PBMCs. The origin of this receptor is a man between 45 and 60 years old in good health and CMV-seronegative. The rearrangement joins TRBV30 to TRBJ2-7, with TRBD1 matching 11 bases. This chain's CDR3 is CAWSNTGTGGSYEQYF. The CDR3 nucleotides are TGTGCCTGGAGTAACACCGGGACAGGGGGCTCCTACGAGCAGTACTTC.